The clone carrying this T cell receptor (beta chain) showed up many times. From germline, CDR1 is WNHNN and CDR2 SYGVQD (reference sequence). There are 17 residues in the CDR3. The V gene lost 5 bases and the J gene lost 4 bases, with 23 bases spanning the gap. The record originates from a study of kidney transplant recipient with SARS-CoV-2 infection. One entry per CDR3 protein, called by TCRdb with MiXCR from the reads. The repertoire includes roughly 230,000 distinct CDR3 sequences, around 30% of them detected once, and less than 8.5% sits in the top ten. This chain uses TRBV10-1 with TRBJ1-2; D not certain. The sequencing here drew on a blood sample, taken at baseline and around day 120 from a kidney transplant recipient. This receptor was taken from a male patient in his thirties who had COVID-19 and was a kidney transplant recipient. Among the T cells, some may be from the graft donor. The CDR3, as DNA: TGCGCCAGCAGTTTCGCCCCAAGATCGCGAAAGACCTATGGCTACACCTTC. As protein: CASSFAPRSRKTYGYTF.